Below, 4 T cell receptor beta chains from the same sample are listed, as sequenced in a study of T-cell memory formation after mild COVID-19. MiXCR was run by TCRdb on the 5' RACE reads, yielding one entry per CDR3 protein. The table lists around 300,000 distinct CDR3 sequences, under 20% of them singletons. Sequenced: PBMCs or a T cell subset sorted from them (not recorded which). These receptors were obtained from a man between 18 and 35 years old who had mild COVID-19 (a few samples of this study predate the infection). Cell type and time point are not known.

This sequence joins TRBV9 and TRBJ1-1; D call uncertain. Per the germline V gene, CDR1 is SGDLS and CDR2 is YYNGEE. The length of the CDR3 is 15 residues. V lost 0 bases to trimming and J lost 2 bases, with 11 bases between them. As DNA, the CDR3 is TGTGCCAGCAGCGTAGAGGTGGACGGCAACACTGAAGCTTTCTTT. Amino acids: CASSVEVDGNTEAFF.

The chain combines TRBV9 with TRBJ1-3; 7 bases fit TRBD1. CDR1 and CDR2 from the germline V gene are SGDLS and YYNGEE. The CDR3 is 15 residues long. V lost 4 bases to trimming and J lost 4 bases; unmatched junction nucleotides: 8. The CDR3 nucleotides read TGTGCCAGCAGCCAACGGGGACAGCCGGGAAACACCATATATTTT. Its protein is CASSQRGQPGNTIYF.

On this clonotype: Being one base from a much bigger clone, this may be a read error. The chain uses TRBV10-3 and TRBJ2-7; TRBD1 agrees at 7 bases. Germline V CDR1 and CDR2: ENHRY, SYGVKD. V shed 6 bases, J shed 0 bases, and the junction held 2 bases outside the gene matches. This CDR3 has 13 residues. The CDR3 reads CAISGTDSYEQYF. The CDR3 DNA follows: TGTGCCATCAGCGGGACAGACTCCTACGAGCAGTACTTC.

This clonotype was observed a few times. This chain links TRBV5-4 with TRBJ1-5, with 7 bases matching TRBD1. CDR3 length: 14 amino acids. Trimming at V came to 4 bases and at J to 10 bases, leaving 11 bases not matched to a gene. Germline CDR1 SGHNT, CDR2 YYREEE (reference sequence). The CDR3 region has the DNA TGTGCCAGCAGCCAAGGGGGCGCGGGTCATCCCCAGCATTTT. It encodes CASSQGGAGHPQHF.